The clone carrying this T cell receptor (beta chain) has only a few counts. What it binds is unknown. The sample originates from a study of post-analysis software for immune sequencing data. About the research overall: Secondary progressive, relapsing-remitting and progressive-relapsing multiple sclerosis were among the included disease courses.

Unique molecular identifiers were built into the TCR beta cDNA libraries. Yield was some 540,000 cDNA molecules from roughly 0.93 to 9.6 million T cells. TCRdb re-derived calls from the PCR reads in MiXCR, one entry per CDR3 protein. The table has 450,000 to 700,000 distinct CDR3 sequences, roughly 46% seen once. The study, taken as a whole, reports: Relative to controls, patients had five TRBV segments at higher frequency, with TRBV5-6, TRBV5-1 and TRBV20-1 among these. Significantly lower normalized Chao1 diversity was found in patients with multiple sclerosis relative to controls.

The germline gives CDR1 SGHTA, CDR2 FQGNSA. Unmatched junction bases numbered 9, after V lost 2 bases and J lost 4 bases. The CDR3 length is 16 residues. The sample taken for sequencing was blood. The sequence was collected from a girl between 5 and 17 years old with multiple sclerosis. The J gene is TRBJ1-2, the V gene TRBV7-2, with 8 positions matching TRBD1. The CDR3 nucleotides read TGTGCCAGCAGCTTAAGGGGGGACAGGCCAAGCTATGGCTACACCTTC. This translates into CASSLRGDRPSYGYTF.